This TCR beta chain originates from a study of cytomegalovirus exposure and HLA in healthy donors. Across the whole study: Findings of an earlier analysis included some 120 million unique TCR beta sequences from 180 million or so T cells.

V shed 4 bases, J shed 2 bases, and the junction held 12 bases outside the gene matches. This CDR3 is built from 18 residues. Germline V gene lookup returns CDR1 MRHNA and CDR2 SNTAGT. The study, taken as a whole, reports: TCR beta chain V- and J-gene trimming was linked, in a later analysis, to a missense variant in DCLRE1C. Most TCR beta V segments were productive about 87% or about 30% of the time in an earlier analysis.

At the time of sampling, donors were nominally healthy, though unrecorded immune exposures were likely. A multiplex PCR was run with 60 Vbeta primers and 13 Jbeta primers. Profiled with immunoSEQ multiplex PCR; TCRdb holds only in-frame clones, not every one. The repertoire holds over 110,000 clones, roughly 75% seen once, with around 3% in the top ten. As to this clone: Its specificity is unknown.

The specimen sequenced was PBMCs. The chain joins TRBV6-4 to TRBJ1-5; TRBD1 matches 9 bases. The sequence came from a female donor in good health and CMV-seronegative. In DNA form, the CDR3 reads TGTGCCAGCAGTGTTTCGACCCGGGACAGGGAGGGCAATCAGCCCCAGCATTTT. Amino acids: CASSVSTRDREGNQPQHF.